Presented here are 27 T cell receptor beta chains from one specimen sequenced in a study of cytomegalovirus exposure and HLA in healthy donors. PCR involved 60 Vbeta and 13 Jbeta primers. Only in-frame clones appear in the TCRdb table, and some are missing; sequencing was by immunoSEQ multiplex PCR. The data show about 170,000 clones, roughly 80% seen once. The specimen sequenced was PBMCs. The source of these receptors is a female donor in good health and CMV-seronegative.

This sequence joins TRBV2 and TRBJ1-2; 8 bases match TRBD1. This CDR3 has 14 residues. The germline V gene encodes CDR1 SNHLY and CDR2 FYNNEI. V was pared by 6 bases and J by 8 bases, with 11 bases of the junction left unmatched. CDR3: CASRWGRGQGGYTF. Written as DNA, the CDR3 is TGTGCCAGCAGATGGGGCAGGGGGCAAGGGGGCTACACCTTC.

The V call is TRBV6-1, the J call TRBJ1-1, with D uncertain. The CDR3 contains 13 residues. The V end lost 4 bases, the J end lost 2 bases, and 8 bases lay between the germline ends. Germline V gene data show CDR1 as MNHNS and CDR2 as SASEGT. This chain's CDR3 is CASSVDGNTEAFF. DNA for the CDR3: TGTGCCAGCAGTGTTGATGGCAACACTGAAGCTTTCTTT.

The chain recombines TRBV19 with TRBJ2-1; 13 bases agree with TRBD2. With V trimmed by 6 bases and J by 4 bases, 6 bases remained unmatched. From germline, CDR1 is LNHDA and CDR2 SQIVND (reference sequence). The CDR3 extends over 16 amino acids. CDR3 sequence: CASRRTSGSRYNEQFF. The CDR3 DNA is TGTGCCAGTAGGCGGACTAGCGGGAGTAGGTACAATGAGCAGTTCTTC.

The rearrangement joins TRBV12-2 to TRBJ2-6; the D call TRBD1 from the table was never checked on the DNA. TRBV12-2 is marked as a pseudogene. CDR3 length: 20 residues. The CDR3 here is CASRLDSATGVCSGANVLTF. DNA for the CDR3: TGTGCAAGTCGCTTAGATTCTGCGACAGGGGTATGCTCTGGGGCCAACGTCCTGACTTTC.

The rearrangement links TRBV6-5 to TRBJ1-1; weak D call: TRBD1 (5 bases). Germline V gene lookup returns CDR1 MNHEY and CDR2 SVGAGI. The V end was cut by 6 bases, the J end by 7 bases, with 9 bases between. CDR3 length: 11 amino acids. The CDR3 region is CASRTEYEAFF. The CDR3 DNA reads as TGTGCCAGCAGGACAGAGTATGAAGCTTTCTTT.

The chain employs TRBV5-5 and TRBJ2-1, with TRBD2 as a possible D gene (6 bases). This CDR3 is built from 12 residues. Per the germline V gene, CDR1 is SGHKS and CDR2 is YYEKEE (reference sequence). V lost 7 bases to trimming and J lost 5 bases, with 10 bases between them. CDR3 nucleotides: TGTGCCAGCCGGGACTTCGACAATGAGCAGTTCTTC. Translating gives CASRDFDNEQFF.

As to this clone: Other nucleotide sequences in the sample specify the same CDR3. This sequence joins TRBV9 and TRBJ2-2, with unresolved D. This CDR3 has 16 amino acids. Trimming took 0 bases from V and 2 from J, leaving 11 bases between them. Germline V gives CDR1 SGDLS, CDR2 YYNGEE. CDR3 in DNA: TGTGCCAGCAGCGTAGCCGGTGCAGGAAACACCGGGGAGCTGTTTTTT. This encodes CASSVAGAGNTGELFF.

The V and J genes are TRBV9 and TRBJ1-1, with D possibly TRBD1 on 6 matching bases. There are 15 residues in the CDR3. Germline values: CDR1 SGDLS, CDR2 YYNGEE. V dropped 0 bases and J dropped 4 bases, with 13 bases sitting between them. CDR3: CASSVGPGVSTEAFF. CDR3 sequence (DNA): TGTGCCAGCAGCGTAGGCCCAGGGGTTAGCACTGAAGCTTTCTTT.

This CDR3 reads CASRETGGRETQYF. CDR3 DNA: TGTGCCAGCAGGGAGACAGGGGGCCGGGAGACCCAGTACTTC. The chain is built from TRBV6-1 and TRBJ2-5; TRBD1 matches at 10 bases. V dropped 6 bases and J dropped 5; count of bases not matched to a gene: 6. This CDR3 is built from 14 residues. CDR1 and CDR2 from the germline V gene are MNHNS and SASEGT.

The chain recombines TRBV27 with TRBJ2-7; 11 bases fit TRBD2. Germline trimming cut 2 bases from V and 7 bases from J; bases unmatched to any gene: 7. CDR3 length: 15 amino acids. Germline loops: CDR1 MNHEY, CDR2 SMNVEV (reference sequence). The CDR3 sequence: CASSLRLAGRDEQYF. The CDR3 DNA sequence: TGTGCCAGCAGTTTAAGACTAGCGGGGAGGGATGAGCAGTACTTC.

The rearrangement uses TRBV7-2 and TRBJ2-1; 10 positions match TRBD2. The germline CDR1 and CDR2 sequences are SGHTA and FQGNSA. The length of the CDR3 is 15 residues. Trimming cost V 1 base and J 6 bases; bases outside gene matches: 3. CDR3 protein: CASSLVSGGGNEQFF. In DNA, the CDR3 is TGTGCCAGCAGCTTAGTGAGCGGGGGGGGCAATGAGCAGTTCTTC.

The V and J genes are TRBV27 and TRBJ2-1; D could derive from TRBD1 or TRBD2 (5 bases each). The CDR3 is 16 amino acids. CDR1 and CDR2 (germline): MNHEY, SMNVEV (reference sequence). Here the CDR3 DNA reads TGTGACAGGCCCCCTGGTTCGAGGGAACCCTACAATGAGCAGTTCTTC. Its translation: CDRPPGSREPYNEQFF.

The sample holds a few counts of this clone. The chain links TRBV10-1 to TRBJ2-5, with TRBD2 matching over 7 bases. This CDR3 has 14 amino acids. Per the germline V gene, CDR1 is WNHNN and CDR2 is SYGVQD (reference sequence). V dropped 9 bases and J dropped 3; count of bases not matched to a gene: 10. The CDR3 DNA is TGCGCCAGAAGGGGAGGGATGGGAGAAGAGACCCAGTACTTC. Protein: CARRGGMGEETQYF.

The chain employs TRBV9 and TRBJ2-2; unclear D gene. This CDR3 comprises 13 residues. In germline, CDR1 is SGDLS, CDR2 YYNGEE. V was trimmed by 0 bases and J by 7 bases, leaving 7 bases between them. Here the CDR3 reads CASSVGRIGELFF. The CDR3 region has the DNA TGTGCCAGCAGCGTAGGGAGAATCGGGGAGCTGTTTTTT.

V is TRBV19 and J is TRBJ2-2; D might be TRBD1 (7 bases). Germline-derived CDR1 and CDR2 are LNHDA and SQIVND (reference sequence). V shed 2 bases and J shed 6 bases, with 10 bases lying between them. This CDR3 contains 14 residues. CDR3: CASSISRGAGELFF. DNA for the CDR3: TGTGCCAGTAGTATAAGCAGGGGGGCCGGGGAGCTGTTTTTT.

This clone was counted a single time. The chain combines TRBV6-4 with TRBJ2-7; 12 bases match TRBD1. V was clipped by 4 bases and J by 2 bases; unmatched bases: 15. This CDR3 contains 19 residues. The V gene's germline CDR1 is MRHNA and CDR2 SNTAGT. Here the CDR3 DNA reads TGTGCCAGCAGTGGATCGGAGGGACAGGGGGCAAATGTCACCTACGAGCAGTACTTC. Its protein product is CASSGSEGQGANVTYEQYF.

This chain joins TRBV6-1 and TRBJ1-1; D perhaps matches TRBD1 (5 bases). The CDR3 length is 14 residues. V shed 8 bases and J shed 5 bases, with 18 bases lying between them. Germline V gene lookup returns CDR1 MNHNS and CDR2 SASEGT. The chain's CDR3 is CASSGGGDLTEAFF. The CDR3 DNA reads as TGTGCCAGCTCCGGAGGAGGGGACCTAACTGAAGCTTTCTTT.

This clone has only a few counts. The CDR3 is CASSLGEGGGRRPQHF. CDR3 in DNA: TGTGCCAGCAGCTTGGGAGAGGGCGGAGGCAGACGGCCCCAGCATTTT. The V and J genes are TRBV5-6 and TRBJ1-5, with D hard to call. Germline-derived CDR1 and CDR2 are SGHDT and YYEEEE. Trimming pared 0 bases from V and 9 bases from J, leaving 19 bases between. The CDR3 is made up of 16 amino acids.

This clone was seen only once. The V and J genes are TRBV19 and TRBJ1-2; D perhaps matches TRBD1 (6 bases). V lost 5 bases and J 3 bases, leaving 10 bases between the germline ends. The germline gives CDR1 LNHDA, CDR2 SQIVND (reference sequence). CDR3 size: 13 residues. The CDR3 reads CASSPRTDYGYTF. The CDR3 nucleotides are TGTGCCAGTAGTCCCCGGACAGACTATGGCTACACCTTC.

The V gene is TRBV5-1, the J gene TRBJ2-2, with TRBD2 matching 10 bases. The J segment lost 2 bases and the V segment lost 6 bases, leaving 10 bases of the junction unmatched. CDR1 and CDR2 (germline): SGHRS, YFSETQ. The CDR3 covers 17 residues. Here the CDR3 reads CASISSAGGANTGELFF. CDR3 DNA: TGCGCCAGCATCTCCTCAGCGGGAGGGGCAAACACCGGGGAGCTGTTTTTT.

This clone was seen only a few times. The chain couples TRBV6-5 to TRBJ1-5; D remains ambiguous. Germline values: CDR1 MNHEY, CDR2 SVGAGI. Trimming removed 5 bases from V and 10 bases from J, with 12 bases in between. This CDR3 is 12 amino acids long. CDR3 protein: CASSEVGSPQHF. The DNA of the CDR3 is TGTGCCAGCAGTGAAGTCGGGAGTCCCCAGCATTTT.

This chain uses TRBV2 with TRBJ1-3, with a weak D call TRBD1 (5 bases). The CDR3 contains 13 residues. Germline CDR1 and CDR2: SNHLY and FYNNEI. The V and J ends lost 6 bases and 2 bases respectively, with 8 bases between them. The CDR3 DNA reads as TGTGCCAGCAGCTCGGACACTGGAAACACCATATATTTT. Translation: CASSSDTGNTIYF. The full variable domain, in which reference TRBV2 and TRBJ1-3 provide the parts outside the CDR3, is EPEVTQTPSHQVTQMGQEVILRCVPISNHLYFYWYRQILGQKVEFLVSFYNNEISEKSEIFDDQFSVERPDGSNFTLKIRSTKLEDSAMYFCASSSDTGNTIYFGEGSWLTVV.

The chain links TRBV18 to TRBJ1-5; D is possibly TRBD1 (6 bases). Germline V gene lookup returns CDR1 KGHSH and CDR2 LQKENI. The length of the CDR3 is 13 residues. Trimming pared 6 bases from V and 6 bases from J, leaving 12 bases between. Here the CDR3 reads CASSEGGSQPQHF. CDR3 bases: TGTGCCAGCTCGGAAGGGGGTAGTCAGCCCCAGCATTTT.

This clone was detected only once. The CDR3 nucleotides read TGCGCCAGCAGCTTGGCTGCGGGGGGACCTTACAATGAGCAGTTCTTC. Its protein product is CASSLAAGGPYNEQFF. This chain joins TRBV5-1 and TRBJ2-1, with TRBD2 matching over 8 bases. The CDR3 loop spans 16 amino acids. The germline CDR1 and CDR2 sequences are SGHRS and YFSETQ. V shed 0 bases, J shed 4 bases, and the junction held 6 bases outside the gene matches.

Here the CDR3 DNA reads TGTGCCAGCAGTGGACAGGGGGCCTCTGGGGCCAACGTCCTGACTTTC. Residues: CASSGQGASGANVLTF. This rearrangement joins TRBV6-4 to TRBJ2-6; 10 nucleotides align to TRBD1. This CDR3 region has 16 residues. Per the germline V gene, CDR1 is MRHNA and CDR2 is SNTAGT. V lost 4 bases, J lost 0 bases, and 0 bases stayed unmatched.

Of note for this clone: The junction and the germline gene differ at one end; a read error may be behind it. The V gene is TRBV5-1, the J gene TRBJ2-6; tentatively, D is TRBD2 (7 bases). This CDR3 is 16 amino acids long. Per the germline V gene, CDR1 is SGHRS and CDR2 is YFSETQ. Here the CDR3 reads CASSSRPGEGVNVLTF. CDR3 coding DNA: TGCGCCAGCAGCTCCCGGCCGGGGGAGGGGGTCAACGTCCTGACTTTC. The full variable domain, in which reference TRBV5-1 and TRBJ2-6 provide the parts outside the CDR3, is KAGVTQTPRYLIKTRGQQVTLSCSPISGHRSVSWYQQTPGQGLQFLFEYFSETQRNKGNFPGRFSGRQFSNSRSEMNVSTLELGDSALYLCASSSRPGEGVNVLTFGAGSRLTVL.

The rearrangement links TRBV19 to TRBJ2-5; TRBD2 matches at 9 bases. Trimming at V came to 1 base and at J to 2 bases, leaving 11 bases not matched to a gene. The CDR3 length is 18 residues. Germline lookup yields CDR1 LNHDA and CDR2 SQIVND (reference sequence). The DNA for the CDR3 is TGTGCCAGTAGTATAGGAAATACGGGCCTAGCGGGACAAGAGACCCAGTACTTC. Its translation is CASSIGNTGLAGQETQYF.